This T cell receptor beta chain is drawn from a study of blood T cell repertoires in COVID-19. At the level of the study: Acute and convalescent COVID-19 samples came from the United States, Italy and Spain. T cells, B-cell-depleted T cells, or PBMCs provided the cDNA or gDNA that served as material.

Trimming left V 5 bases short and J 0 bases short, with 15 bases between. The CDR3 runs to 17 residues. Germline assignment: CDR1 KGHDR and CDR2 SFDVKD. In Cohort 3, a recovered donor had either two negative PCRs, clearance, or symptom resolution. Sequencing was performed with immunoSEQ multiplex PCR; in TCRdb, only in-frame clones are kept and a portion is missing. The sample yields 180,000 or so clones, over 70% seen once. Sequenced input: PBMCs or T cells enriched from blood (not recorded which). The TCR sequence derives from a man aged 50 to 60 who had recovered from COVID-19. The chain links TRBV24-1 to TRBJ2-2; a weak D match, TRBD1 (6 bases). The CDR3 region is CATSGLPTGPNTGELFF. Written as DNA, the CDR3 is TGTGCCACCAGTGGATTACCAACAGGGCCGAACACCGGGGAGCTGTTTTTT.